A single sample gave rise to the 3 T cell receptor beta chains below, sequenced in a study of shared clonotypes between healthy human individuals. Assay: immunoSEQ multiplex PCR; the TCRdb copy retains only in-frame clones and omits some. The table has roughly 1,100,000 clones, around 76% seen once. Sequences were obtained from memory CD4+ T cells sorted from blood. The subset here: CD45RA-negative fraction. Receptor source: a young man in good health.

With regard to this clone: Other DNA sequences in the same sample also yield this CDR3. V usage is TRBV5-1 and J usage is TRBJ2-1; no definite D call. The V gene's germline CDR1 is SGHRS and CDR2 YFSETQ. The CDR3 has 15 amino acids. V lost 2 bases to trimming and J lost 3 bases, with 12 bases between them. For the CDR3, the DNA is TGCGCCAGCAGCTTAGACGGGCAGCTCTACAATGAGCAGTTCTTC. Encoded protein: CASSLDGQLYNEQFF.

This chain uses TRBV19 with TRBJ1-3; D is ambiguous. CDR3 length: 13 residues. Germline V lookup: CDR1 LNHDA, CDR2 SQIVND (reference sequence). V was clipped by 7 bases and J by 5 bases, with 12 bases between them. The DNA for the CDR3 is TGTGCCAGTAAAGTACTATCAAGAAACACCATATATTTT. It specifies CASKVLSRNTIYF.

In this sample, this clone turned up a few times. The sample has other DNA sequences that encode this CDR3 too. The J gene is TRBJ2-7, the V gene TRBV15, with TRBD2 as a possible D gene (6 bases). V was trimmed by 0 bases and J by 0 bases, leaving 6 bases between them. Germline V gives CDR1 LNHNV, CDR2 YYDKDF (reference sequence). The CDR3 length is 14 residues. The CDR3 reads CATSREGGSYEQYF. In DNA, the CDR3 is TGTGCCACCAGCAGAGAGGGGGGCTCCTACGAGCAGTACTTC.